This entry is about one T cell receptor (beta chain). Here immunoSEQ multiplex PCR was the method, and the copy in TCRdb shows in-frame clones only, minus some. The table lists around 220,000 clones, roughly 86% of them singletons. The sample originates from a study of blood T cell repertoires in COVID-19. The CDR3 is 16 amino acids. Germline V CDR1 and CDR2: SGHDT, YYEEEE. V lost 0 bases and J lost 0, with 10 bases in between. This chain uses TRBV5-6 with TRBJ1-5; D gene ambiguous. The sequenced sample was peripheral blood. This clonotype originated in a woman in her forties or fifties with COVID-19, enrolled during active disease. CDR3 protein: CASSLGPGISNQPQHF. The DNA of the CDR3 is TGTGCCAGCAGCTTGGGTCCAGGAATTAGCAATCAGCCCCAGCATTTT.